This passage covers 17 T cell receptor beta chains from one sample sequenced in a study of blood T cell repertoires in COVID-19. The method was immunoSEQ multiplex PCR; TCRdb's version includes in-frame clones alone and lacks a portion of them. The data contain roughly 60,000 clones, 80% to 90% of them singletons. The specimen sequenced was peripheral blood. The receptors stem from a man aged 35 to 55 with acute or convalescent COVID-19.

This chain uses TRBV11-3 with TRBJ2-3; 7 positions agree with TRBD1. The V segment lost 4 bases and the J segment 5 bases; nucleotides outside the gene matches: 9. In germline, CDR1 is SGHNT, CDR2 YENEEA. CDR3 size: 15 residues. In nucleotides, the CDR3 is TGTGCCAGCAGCTCGTACAGGGGTAGAGAAGATACGCAGTATTTT. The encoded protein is CASSSYRGREDTQYF.

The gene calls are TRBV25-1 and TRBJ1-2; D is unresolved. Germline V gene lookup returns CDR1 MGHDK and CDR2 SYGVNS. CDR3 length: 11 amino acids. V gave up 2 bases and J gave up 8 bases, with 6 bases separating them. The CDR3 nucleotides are TGTGCCAGCAGTGAAGTGGGCGGCTACACCTTC. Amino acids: CASSEVGGYTF.

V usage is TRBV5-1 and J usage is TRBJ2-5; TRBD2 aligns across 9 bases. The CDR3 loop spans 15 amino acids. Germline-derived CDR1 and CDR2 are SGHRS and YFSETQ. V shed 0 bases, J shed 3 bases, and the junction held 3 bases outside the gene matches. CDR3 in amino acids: CASSLEASGKETQYF. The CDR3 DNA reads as TGCGCCAGCAGCTTGGAGGCTAGCGGGAAAGAGACCCAGTACTTC. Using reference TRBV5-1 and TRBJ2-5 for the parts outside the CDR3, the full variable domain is KAGVTQTPRYLIKTRGQQVTLSCSPISGHRSVSWYQQTPGQGLQFLFEYFSETQRNKGNFPGRFSGRQFSNSRSEMNVSTLELGDSALYLCASSLEASGKETQYFGPGTRLLVL.

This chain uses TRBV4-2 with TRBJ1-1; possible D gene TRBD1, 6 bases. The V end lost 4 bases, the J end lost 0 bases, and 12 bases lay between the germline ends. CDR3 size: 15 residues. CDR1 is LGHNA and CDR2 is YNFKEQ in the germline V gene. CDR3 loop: CASSPPTGLNTEAFF. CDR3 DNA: TGTGCCAGCAGCCCACCGACAGGTTTGAACACTGAAGCTTTCTTT.

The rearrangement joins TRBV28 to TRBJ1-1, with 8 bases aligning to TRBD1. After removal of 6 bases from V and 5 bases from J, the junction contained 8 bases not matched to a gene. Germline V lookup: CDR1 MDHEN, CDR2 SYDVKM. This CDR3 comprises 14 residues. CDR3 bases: TGTGCCAGCAGCCGCGGGACAGGTTCAACTGAAGCTTTCTTT. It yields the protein CASSRGTGSTEAFF. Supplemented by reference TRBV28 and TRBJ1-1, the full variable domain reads DVKVTQSSRYLVKRTGEKVFLECVQDMDHENMFWYRQDPGLGLRLIYFSYDVKMKEKGDIPEGYSVSREKKERFSLILESASTNQTSMYLCASSRGTGSTEAFFGQGTRLTVV.

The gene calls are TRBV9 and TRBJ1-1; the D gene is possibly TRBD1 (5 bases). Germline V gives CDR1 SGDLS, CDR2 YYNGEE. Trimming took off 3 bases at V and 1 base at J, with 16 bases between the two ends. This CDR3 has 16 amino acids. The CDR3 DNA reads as TGTGCCAGCAGCGCCGGTCAGGGTAGAGGGAACACTGAAGCTTTCTTT. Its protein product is CASSAGQGRGNTEAFF.

CDR3 nucleotides: TGTGCCAGCAGCACCGACAGAGCCCCAACTAATGAAAAACTGTTTTTT. Its protein product is CASSTDRAPTNEKLFF. The rearrangement uses TRBV5-5 and TRBJ1-4, with D perhaps matching TRBD1 (5 bases). There are 16 residues in the CDR3. Looked up from germline, CDR1 is SGHKS and CDR2 is YYEKEE (reference sequence). V was shortened by 4 bases and J by 0 bases, with 13 bases between the two germline ends.

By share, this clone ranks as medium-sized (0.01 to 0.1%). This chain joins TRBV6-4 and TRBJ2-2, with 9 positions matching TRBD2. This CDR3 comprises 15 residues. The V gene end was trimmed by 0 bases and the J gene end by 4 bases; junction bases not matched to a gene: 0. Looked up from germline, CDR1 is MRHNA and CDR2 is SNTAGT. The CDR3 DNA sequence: TGTGCCAGCAGTGACTCGCGGGGGGGCACCGGGGAGCTGTTTTTT. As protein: CASSDSRGGTGELFF.

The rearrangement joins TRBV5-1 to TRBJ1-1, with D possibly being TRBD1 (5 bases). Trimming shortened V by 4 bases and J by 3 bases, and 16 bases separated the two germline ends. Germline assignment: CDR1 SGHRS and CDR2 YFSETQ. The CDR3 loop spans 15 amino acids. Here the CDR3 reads CASSTITGQDTEAFF. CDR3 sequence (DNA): TGCGCCAGCAGCACCATCACAGGTCAGGACACTGAAGCTTTCTTT.

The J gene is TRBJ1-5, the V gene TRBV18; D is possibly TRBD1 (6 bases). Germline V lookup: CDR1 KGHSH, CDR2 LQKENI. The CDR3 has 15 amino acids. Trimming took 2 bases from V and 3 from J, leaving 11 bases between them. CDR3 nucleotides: TGTGCCAGCTCACCAACGACAGGTCTCAATCAGCCCCAGCATTTT. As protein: CASSPTTGLNQPQHF.

The CDR3 loop is CASSQDPPRGGAIDTQYF. CDR3 nucleotides: TGCGCCAGCAGCCAAGACCCTCCCCGTGGGGGGGCCATAGATACGCAGTATTTT. This rearrangement joins TRBV4-1 to TRBJ2-3, with D possibly matching TRBD2 (7 bases). This CDR3 has 18 residues. CDR1 MGHRA and CDR2 YSYEKL come from the germline V gene. Trimming shortened V by 0 bases and J by 5 bases, and 21 bases separated the two germline ends.

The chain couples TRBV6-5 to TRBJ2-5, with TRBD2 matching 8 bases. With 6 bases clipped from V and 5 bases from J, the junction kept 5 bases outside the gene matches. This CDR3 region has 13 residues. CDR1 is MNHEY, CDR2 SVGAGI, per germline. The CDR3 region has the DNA TGTGCCAGCAGCGGGGGGGGTAGGGAGACCCAGTACTTC. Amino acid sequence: CASSGGGRETQYF.

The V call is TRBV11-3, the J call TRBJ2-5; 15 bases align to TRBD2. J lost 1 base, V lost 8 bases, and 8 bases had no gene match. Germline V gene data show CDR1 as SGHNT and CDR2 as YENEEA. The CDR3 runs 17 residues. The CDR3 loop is CASRGLAGGPSQETQYF. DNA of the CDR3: TGTGCCAGCCGTGGACTAGCGGGGGGGCCCTCCCAAGAGACCCAGTACTTC.

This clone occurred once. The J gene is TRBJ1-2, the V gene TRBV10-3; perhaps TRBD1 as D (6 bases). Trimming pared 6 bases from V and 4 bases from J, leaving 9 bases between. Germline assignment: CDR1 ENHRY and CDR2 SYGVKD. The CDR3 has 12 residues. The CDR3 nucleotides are TGTGCCATCAGGGGACAAACCTATGGCTACACCTTC. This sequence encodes CAIRGQTYGYTF.

The CDR3 loop is CASSGQLNQPQHF. The CDR3 nucleotides are TGTGCCAGCAGCGGACAGCTCAATCAGCCCCAGCATTTT. The chain links TRBV6-5 to TRBJ1-5; D might be TRBD1 (6 bases). The V and J ends lost 6 bases and 3 bases respectively, with 9 bases between them. Germline V gives CDR1 MNHEY, CDR2 SVGAGI. The CDR3 runs to 13 residues.

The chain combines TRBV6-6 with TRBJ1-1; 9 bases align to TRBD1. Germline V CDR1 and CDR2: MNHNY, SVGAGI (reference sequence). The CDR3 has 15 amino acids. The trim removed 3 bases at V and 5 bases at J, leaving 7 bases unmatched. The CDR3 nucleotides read TGTGCCAGCAGTTATCCGGACAGGGGAATAACTGAAGCTTTCTTT. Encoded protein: CASSYPDRGITEAFF.

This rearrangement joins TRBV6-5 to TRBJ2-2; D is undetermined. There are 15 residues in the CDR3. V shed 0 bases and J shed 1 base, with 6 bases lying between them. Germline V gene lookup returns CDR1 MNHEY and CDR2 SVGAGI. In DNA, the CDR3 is TGTGCCAGCAGTTACTCGACACAGAACACCGGGGAGCTGTTTTTT. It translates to CASSYSTQNTGELFF.